In this sample, the clone carrying this TCR beta chain turned up many times. Its antigen remains unidentified. This entry belongs to a study of regulatory T cells in long-lasting Graves disease. Arm-PCR with iRepertoire HTBI primers amplified the CDR3 regions for these TCR beta libraries. MiXCR, applied by TCRdb to the multiplex PCR reads, yields one record per CDR3 protein. Seen here are a few hundred thousand distinct CDR3 sequences, about 13% observed once, and the top ten hold about 9.1%. V dropped 4 bases and J dropped 0 bases, with 12 bases sitting between them. The germline CDR1 and CDR2 sequences are LGHDT and YNNKEL (reference sequence). This CDR3 comprises 16 residues. Stated time point: newly diagnosed GD, antithyroid drugs for less than 3 months. The authors made the TCR library using RNA they extracted from PBMCs. The study's findings and limits: Newly diagnosed Graves' patients had higher TCR diversity than persistent ones. Blood alone, not thyroid tissue, was studied.

The same specimen was also included in a second study, on T cells in Graves' hyperthyroidism and ophthalmopathy. As that study records: Hyperthyroidism, newly diagnosed and lasting under 2 months, affected patients aged 18 to 65. In blood, most of the thyroid clonotypes expanded above 0.001 were also present.

The clonotype originates from a man under 40 with Graves disease. The chain employs TRBV3-1 and TRBJ1-4; D remains ambiguous. This specimen consisted of peripheral blood mononuclear cells (PBMCs), obtained at new diagnosis, from a patient treated with antithyroid drugs. CDR3 in amino acids: CASSLFTTATNEKLFF. The CDR3 region has the DNA TGTGCCAGCAGCCTGTTTACGACGGCAACTAATGAAAAACTGTTTTTT.